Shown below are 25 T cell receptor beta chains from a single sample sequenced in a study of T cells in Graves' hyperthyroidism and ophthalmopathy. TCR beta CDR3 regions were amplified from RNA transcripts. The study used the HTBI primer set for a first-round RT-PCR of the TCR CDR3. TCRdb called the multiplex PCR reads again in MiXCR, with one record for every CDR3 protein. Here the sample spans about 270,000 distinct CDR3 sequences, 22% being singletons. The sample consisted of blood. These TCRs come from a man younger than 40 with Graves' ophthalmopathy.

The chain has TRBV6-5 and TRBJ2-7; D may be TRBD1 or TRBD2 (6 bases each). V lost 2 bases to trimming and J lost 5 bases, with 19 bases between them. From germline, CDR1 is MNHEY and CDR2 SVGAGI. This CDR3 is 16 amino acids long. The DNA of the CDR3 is TGTGCCAGCAGTTACCGCCCCGGGGGCAATATGGACGAGCAGTACTTC. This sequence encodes CASSYRPGGNMDEQYF.

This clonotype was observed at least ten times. The CDR3 coding sequence is TGTGCCAGCAGCCTAGGACCCTCGAACACTGAAGCTTTCTTT. Protein: CASSLGPSNTEAFF. V is TRBV7-2 and J is TRBJ1-1; D uncertain. V was pared by 5 bases and J by 1 base, with 11 bases between. The CDR3 runs 14 residues. Germline CDR1 and CDR2: SGHTA and FQGNSA.

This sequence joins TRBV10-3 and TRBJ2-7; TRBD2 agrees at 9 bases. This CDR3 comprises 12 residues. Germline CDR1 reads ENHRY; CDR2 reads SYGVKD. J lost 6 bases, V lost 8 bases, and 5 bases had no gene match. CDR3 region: CAIGAGGREQYF. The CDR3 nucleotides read TGTGCCATCGGGGCGGGAGGGCGCGAGCAGTACTTC.

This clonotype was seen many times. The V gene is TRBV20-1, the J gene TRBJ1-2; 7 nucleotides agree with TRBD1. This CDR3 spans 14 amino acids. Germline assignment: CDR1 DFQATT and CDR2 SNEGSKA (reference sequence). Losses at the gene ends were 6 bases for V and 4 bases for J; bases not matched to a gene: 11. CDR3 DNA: TGCAGTGCATTAGAGCGACAGGGAGGCTATGGCTACACCTTC. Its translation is CSALERQGGYGYTF.

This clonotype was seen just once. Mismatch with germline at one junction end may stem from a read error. CDR3 region: CAGSLLGAGTDTQYF. The CDR3 region has the DNA TGTGCCGGCAGTTTATTGGGGGCCGGCACAGATACGCAGTATTTT. The chain links TRBV28 to TRBJ2-3; D might be TRBD1 (6 bases). This CDR3 is 15 amino acids long. CDR1 MDHEN and CDR2 SYDVKM come from the germline V gene.

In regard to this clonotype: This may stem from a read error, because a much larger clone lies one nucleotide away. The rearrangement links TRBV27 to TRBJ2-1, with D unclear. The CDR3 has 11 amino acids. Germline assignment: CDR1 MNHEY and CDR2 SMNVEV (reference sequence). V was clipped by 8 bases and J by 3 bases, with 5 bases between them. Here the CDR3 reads CASGIYNEQFF. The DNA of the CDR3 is TGTGCCAGCGGGATCTACAATGAGCAGTTCTTC.

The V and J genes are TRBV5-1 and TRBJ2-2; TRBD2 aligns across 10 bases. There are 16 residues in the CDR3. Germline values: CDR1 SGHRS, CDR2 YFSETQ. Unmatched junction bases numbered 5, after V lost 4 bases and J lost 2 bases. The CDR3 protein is CASSQVAGGNTGELFF. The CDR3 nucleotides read TGCGCCAGCAGCCAAGTAGCGGGAGGCAACACCGGGGAGCTGTTTTTT.

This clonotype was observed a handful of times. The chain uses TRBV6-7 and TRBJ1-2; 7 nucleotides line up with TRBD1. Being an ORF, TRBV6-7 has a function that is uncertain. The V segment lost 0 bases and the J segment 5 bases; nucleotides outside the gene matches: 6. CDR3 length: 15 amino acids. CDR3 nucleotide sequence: TGTGCCAGCAGTTACTCCGGCGGGACAGAATATGGCTACACCTTC. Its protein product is CASSYSGGTEYGYTF.

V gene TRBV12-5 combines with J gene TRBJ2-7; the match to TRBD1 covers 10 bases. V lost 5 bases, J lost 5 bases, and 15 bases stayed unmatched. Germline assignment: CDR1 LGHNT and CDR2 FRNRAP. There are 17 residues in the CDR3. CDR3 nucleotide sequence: TGTGCTAGTGGTCCGAGGGGGACAGGGGTGAATCAGGACGAGCAGTACTTC. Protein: CASGPRGTGVNQDEQYF.

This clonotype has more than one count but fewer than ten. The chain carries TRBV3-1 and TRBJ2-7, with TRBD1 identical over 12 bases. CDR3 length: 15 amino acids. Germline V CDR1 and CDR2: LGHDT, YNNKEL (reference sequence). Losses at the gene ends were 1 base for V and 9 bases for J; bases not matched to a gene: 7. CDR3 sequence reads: CASSQASGQGARQYF. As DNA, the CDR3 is TGTGCCAGCAGCCAAGCCTCGGGACAGGGGGCCAGGCAGTACTTC.

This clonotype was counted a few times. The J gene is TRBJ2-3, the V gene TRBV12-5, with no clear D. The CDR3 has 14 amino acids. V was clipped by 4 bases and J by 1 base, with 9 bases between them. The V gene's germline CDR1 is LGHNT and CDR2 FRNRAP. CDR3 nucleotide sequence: TGTGCTAGTGGTTCCACGGGTGGCACAGATACGCAGTATTTT. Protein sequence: CASGSTGGTDTQYF. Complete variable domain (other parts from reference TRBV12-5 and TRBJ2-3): DARVTQTPRHKVTEMGQEVTMRCQPILGHNTVFWYRQTMMQGLELLAYFRNRAPLDDSGMPKDRFSAEMPDATLATLKIQPSEPRDSAVYFCASGSTGGTDTQYFGPGTRLTVL.

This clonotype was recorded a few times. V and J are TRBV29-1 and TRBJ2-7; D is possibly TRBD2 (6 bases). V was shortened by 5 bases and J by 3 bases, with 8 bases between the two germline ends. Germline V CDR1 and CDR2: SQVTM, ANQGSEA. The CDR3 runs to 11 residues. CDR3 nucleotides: TGCAGCGTTCGGGAGAGCTACGAGCAGTACTTC. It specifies CSVRESYEQYF.

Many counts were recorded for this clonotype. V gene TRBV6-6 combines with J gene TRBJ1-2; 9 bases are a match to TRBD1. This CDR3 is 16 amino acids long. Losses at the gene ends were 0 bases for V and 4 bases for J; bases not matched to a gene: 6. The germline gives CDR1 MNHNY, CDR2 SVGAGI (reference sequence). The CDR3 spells CASSYSKGTGFYGYTF. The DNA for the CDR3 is TGTGCCAGCAGTTACTCGAAGGGGACAGGGTTCTATGGCTACACCTTC.

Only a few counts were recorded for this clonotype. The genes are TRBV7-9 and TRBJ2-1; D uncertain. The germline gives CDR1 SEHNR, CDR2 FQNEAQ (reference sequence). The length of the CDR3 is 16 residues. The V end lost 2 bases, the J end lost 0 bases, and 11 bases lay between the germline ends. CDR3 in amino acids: CASSLYPAISYNEQFF. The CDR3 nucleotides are TGTGCCAGCAGCTTATATCCAGCAATCTCCTACAATGAGCAGTTCTTC.

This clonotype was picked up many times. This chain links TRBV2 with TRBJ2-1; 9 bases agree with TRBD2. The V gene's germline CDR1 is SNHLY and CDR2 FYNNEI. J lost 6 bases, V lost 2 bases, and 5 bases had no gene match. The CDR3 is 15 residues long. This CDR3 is CASSEWASGTNEQFF. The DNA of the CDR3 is TGTGCCAGCAGTGAATGGGCTAGCGGGACCAATGAGCAGTTCTTC.

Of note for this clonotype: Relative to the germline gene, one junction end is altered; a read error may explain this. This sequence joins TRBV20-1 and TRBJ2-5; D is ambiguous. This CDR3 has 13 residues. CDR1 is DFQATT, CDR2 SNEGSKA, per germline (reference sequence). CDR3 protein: CSARKGLQEPQYF. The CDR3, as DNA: TGCAGTGCTAGAAAGGGTCTTCAAGAGCCCCAGTACTTC.

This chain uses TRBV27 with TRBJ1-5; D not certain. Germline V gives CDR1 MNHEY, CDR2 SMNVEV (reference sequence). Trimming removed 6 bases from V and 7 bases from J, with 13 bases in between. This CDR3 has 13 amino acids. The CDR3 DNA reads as TGTGCCAGCAGCAAGACCGGGCGACAGCCCCAGCATTTT. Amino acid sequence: CASSKTGRQPQHF.

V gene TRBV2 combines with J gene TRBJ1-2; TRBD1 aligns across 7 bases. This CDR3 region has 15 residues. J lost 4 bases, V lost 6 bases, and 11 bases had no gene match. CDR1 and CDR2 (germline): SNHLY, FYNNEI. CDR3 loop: CASSLQGTTSYGYTF. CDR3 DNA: TGTGCCAGCAGCCTACAGGGGACTACGAGCTATGGCTACACCTTC.

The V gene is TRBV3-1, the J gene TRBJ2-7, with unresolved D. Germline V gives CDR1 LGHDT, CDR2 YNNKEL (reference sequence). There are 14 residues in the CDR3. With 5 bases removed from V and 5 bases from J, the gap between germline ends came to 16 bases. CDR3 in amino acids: CASSLVGRTHEQYF. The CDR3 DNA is TGTGCCAGCAGCTTAGTTGGCAGGACGCACGAGCAGTACTTC.

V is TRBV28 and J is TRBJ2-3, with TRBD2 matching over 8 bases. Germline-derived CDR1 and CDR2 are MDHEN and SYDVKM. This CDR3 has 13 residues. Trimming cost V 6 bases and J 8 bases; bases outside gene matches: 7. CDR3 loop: CASSRSGTITQYF. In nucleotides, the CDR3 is TGTGCCAGCAGCCGTAGCGGGACAATTACGCAGTATTTT.

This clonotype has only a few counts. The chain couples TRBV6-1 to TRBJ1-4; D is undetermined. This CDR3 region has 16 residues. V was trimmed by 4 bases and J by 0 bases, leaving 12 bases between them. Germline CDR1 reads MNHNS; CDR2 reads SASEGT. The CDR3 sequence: CASSVNGLPTNEKLFF. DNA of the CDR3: TGTGCCAGCAGTGTCAACGGTCTTCCAACTAATGAAAAACTGTTTTTT.

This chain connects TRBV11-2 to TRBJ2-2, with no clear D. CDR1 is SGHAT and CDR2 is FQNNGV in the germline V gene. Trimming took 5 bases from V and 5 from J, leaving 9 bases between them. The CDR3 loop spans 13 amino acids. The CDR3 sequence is CASSTRMTGELFF. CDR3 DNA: TGTGCCAGCAGCACGCGTATGACCGGGGAGCTGTTTTTT.

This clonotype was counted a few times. The CDR3 DNA reads TGTGCCAGCAGCCGGGGACAGGGAGGAGATACGCAGTATTTT. It is translated as CASSRGQGGDTQYF. The V call is TRBV7-9, the J call TRBJ2-3, with 9 bases lining up with TRBD1. J lost 5 bases, V lost 5 bases, and 5 bases had no gene match. CDR1 is SEHNR, CDR2 FQNEAQ, per germline (reference sequence). The CDR3 totals 14 residues.

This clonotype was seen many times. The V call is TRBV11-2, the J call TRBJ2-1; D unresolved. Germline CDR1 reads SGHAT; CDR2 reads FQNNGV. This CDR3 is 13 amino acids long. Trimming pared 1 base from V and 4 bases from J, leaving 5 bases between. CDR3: CASSLARYNEQFF. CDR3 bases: TGTGCCAGCAGCTTAGCAAGATACAATGAGCAGTTCTTC.

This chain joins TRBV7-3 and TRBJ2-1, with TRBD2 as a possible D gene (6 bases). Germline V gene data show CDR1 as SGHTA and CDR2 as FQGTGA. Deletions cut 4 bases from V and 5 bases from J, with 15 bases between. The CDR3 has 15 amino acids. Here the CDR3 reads CASSSSFGSDNEQFF. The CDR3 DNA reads TGTGCCAGCAGCTCCTCCTTCGGGAGTGACAATGAGCAGTTCTTC.